This paragraph covers one T cell receptor beta chain sequence. This sample is part of a study of OX40 agonist ivuxolimab in advanced cancers. For the study at large: The study gave patients intravenous ivuxolimab at 0.01 to 10 mg/kg every 2 weeks.

This CDR3 has 13 residues. From germline, CDR1 is LNHDA and CDR2 SQIVND (reference sequence). The V and J ends lost 7 bases and 6 bases respectively, with 15 bases between them. Clones were sequenced by immunoSEQ multiplex PCR, and TCRdb holds only the in-frame ones, with some missing. The sample shows 76,000 or so clones, 75% to 85% of them seen only once. The rearrangement uses TRBV19 and TRBJ1-1, with D perhaps matching TRBD1 (6 bases). The clonotype was recovered from an adult with an advanced solid tumor such as melanoma, head and neck, liver or kidney cancer. The input for sequencing was CD4+ or CD8+ T cells sorted from blood, taken in a trial of the OX40 agonist ivuxolimab. The CDR3 coding sequence is TGTGCCAGTACCTTGGACAGTAGGTCTGAAGCTTTCTTT. Its protein product is CASTLDSRSEAFF.